The source of this T cell receptor (beta chain) is a study of cytomegalovirus exposure and HLA in healthy donors. On the study more broadly: One earlier analysis, a look at about 179 million T cells, found some 100 million unique TCR beta sequences.

Use of 60 Vbeta and 13 Jbeta primers characterized the PCR. Sequencing was performed with immunoSEQ multiplex PCR; in TCRdb, only in-frame clones are kept and a portion is missing. The sample contains about 140,000 clones, roughly three quarters of which appear only once. CDR3 length equals 13 residues. V was trimmed by 2 bases and J by 5 bases, leaving 9 bases between them. Germline lookup yields CDR1 ENHRY and CDR2 SYGVKD. The TCR comes from a man aged 18 to 30 in good health and CMV-seronegative. The V gene is TRBV10-3, the J gene TRBJ1-2; the D is unclear. The sample taken for sequencing was PBMCs. This chain's CDR3 is CAISETLAYGYTF. For the CDR3, the DNA is TGTGCCATCAGTGAGACTCTAGCATATGGCTACACCTTC.